This T cell receptor (beta chain) was found in a study of cytomegalovirus exposure and HLA in healthy donors. Study as a whole: The Caucasian-associated ancestry cluster held roughly 80% of around 380 genotyped donors. Study-level results: Most sequenced TCRs were rare (though some public TCRs occurred in many donors). In a later analysis, common viral pathogens appeared linked to several of the most significant clusters. According to reports, the classifier identified cytomegalovirus status with high specificity and sensitivity.

This CDR3 has 20 amino acids. Note on this clone: Its antigen is unidentified.

The PCR employed 60 Vbeta primers together with 13 Jbeta primers. Libraries were prepared by immunoSEQ multiplex PCR; TCRdb keeps only in-frame clonotypes and omits some of them. The table includes 120,000 or so clones, over 9.5% detected once. The TCR comes from a woman in her late teens or twenties in good health and CMV-seropositive. Sequencing input: PBMCs. This chain links TRBV1 with TRBJ1-3; TRBD1 was called by the table and not checked on the DNA. TRBV1 constitutes a pseudogene. The CDR3 nucleotides read TGCACCAGCAGCAACATTTCGAGACAGTCCGCACGAACATCTGGAAACACCATATATTTT. Its translation: CTSSNISRQSARTSGNTIYF.